Below are 28 T cell receptor beta chains sequenced from a single sample in a study of immune evolution from preneoplasia to lung adenocarcinoma. Libraries were prepared by immunoSEQ multiplex PCR; TCRdb keeps only in-frame clonotypes and omits some of them. The data contain thousands of clones, 45% to 50% of them singletons. Sequencing was performed on FFPE normal lung tissue adjacent to the tumor. These receptors were taken from a person aged 45 to 59 with lung adenocarcinoma.

The chain recombines TRBV30 with TRBJ1-1, with TRBD1 identical over 7 bases. CDR3 length: 17 residues. The junction had 12 bases not matched to a gene; V was cut back by 1 base and J by 1 base. CDR1 GTSNPN and CDR2 SVGIG come from the germline V gene (reference sequence). As DNA, the CDR3 is TGTGCCTGGAGTGCCCCTCCGACAGGGCTAAAGAACACTGAAGCTTTCTTT. Its translation is CAWSAPPTGLKNTEAFF.

This clone came up a few times. This sequence joins TRBV18 and TRBJ2-5; perhaps TRBD1 as D (5 bases). V was trimmed by 2 bases and J by 9 bases, leaving 19 bases between them. Germline V lookup: CDR1 KGHSH, CDR2 LQKENI. The CDR3 has 15 amino acids. The CDR3 reads CASSPLTREGLSQYF. The CDR3 DNA sequence: TGTGCCAGCTCACCATTAACCAGGGAAGGTTTGTCCCAGTACTTC. The variable domain in full, with the rest retrieved from reference TRBV18 and TRBJ2-5, is NAGVMQNPRHLVRRRGQEARLRCSPMKGHSHVYWYRQLPEEGLKFMVYLQKENIIDESGMPKERFSAEFPKEGPSILRIQQVVRGDSAAYFCASSPLTREGLSQYFGPGTRLLVL.

The rearrangement uses TRBV5-8 and TRBJ2-3; a possible D gene is TRBD2 (5 bases). Germline V gene data show CDR1 as SGHTS and CDR2 as YDEGEE. V lost 3 bases, J lost 0 bases, and 17 bases lay in between. The CDR3 runs to 17 residues. The CDR3 reads CASSSIGLPSSTDTQYF. CDR3 in DNA: TGTGCCAGCAGCTCGATAGGACTGCCCTCTAGCACAGATACGCAGTATTTT.

In its sample, this clone was seen a few times. The rearrangement uses TRBV6-1 and TRBJ1-4; D gene uncertain. The ends were cut back, 6 bases at V and 14 bases at J, with 13 bases in the middle. Germline CDR1 is MNHNS and CDR2 is SASEGT. The CDR3 covers 11 residues. The CDR3 sequence is CASREDLRLFF. CDR3 sequence (DNA): TGTGCCAGCAGAGAGGACCTCCGGCTGTTTTTT.

The chain employs TRBV28 and TRBJ2-1; possibly TRBD1 for D (6 bases). V was pared by 4 bases and J by 5 bases, with 15 bases between. The germline V gene encodes CDR1 MDHEN and CDR2 SYDVKM. This CDR3 has 15 amino acids. CDR3 bases: TGTGCCAGCAGTTCGACAGGTAGAGGGCACAATGAGCAGTTCTTC. It encodes CASSSTGRGHNEQFF.

The V and J genes are TRBV6-1 and TRBJ1-5; the D gene is possibly TRBD1 (5 bases). Looked up from germline, CDR1 is MNHNS and CDR2 is SASEGT. Trimming took off 4 bases at V and 4 bases at J, with 14 bases between the two ends. There are 15 residues in the CDR3. The CDR3 sequence is CASSAGTVYNQPQHF. CDR3 DNA: TGTGCCAGCAGTGCGGGGACGGTCTATAATCAGCCCCAGCATTTT.

J is TRBJ2-3 and V is TRBV5-6, with D maybe TRBD2 (6 bases). Germline loops: CDR1 SGHDT, CDR2 YYEEEE. V shed 4 bases and J shed 1 base, with 16 bases lying between them. This CDR3 has 16 amino acids. CDR3 nucleotide sequence: TGTGCCAGCAGCCAGGGCAGCGGGTCCCGCACAGATACGCAGTATTTT. Translated, it gives CASSQGSGSRTDTQYF.

In its sample, this clone ranks as large. The V and J genes are TRBV9 and TRBJ1-2; TRBD1 aligns across 7 bases. Germline V gives CDR1 SGDLS, CDR2 YYNGEE. This CDR3 is 14 amino acids long. Trimming removed 3 bases from V and 4 bases from J; junction bases left unmatched: 6. CDR3 DNA: TGTGCCAGCAGCGCAACAGGGGTGAGCTATGGCTACACCTTC. This gives the protein CASSATGVSYGYTF.

This clone was counted only a few times. This chain links TRBV28 with TRBJ1-1; possible D gene TRBD1, 5 bases. Germline CDR1 MDHEN, CDR2 SYDVKM. Trimming took 7 bases from V and 2 from J, leaving 14 bases between them. The CDR3 loop spans 14 amino acids. CDR3 residues: CASKSGGPNTEAFF. The CDR3 DNA reads as TGTGCCAGCAAGTCTGGGGGACCTAACACTGAAGCTTTCTTT. Filled out from reference TRBV28 and TRBJ1-1, the complete variable domain reads DVKVTQSSRYLVKRTGEKVFLECVQDMDHENMFWYRQDPGLGLRLIYFSYDVKMKEKGDIPEGYSVSREKKERFSLILESASTNQTSMYLCASKSGGPNTEAFFGQGTRLTVV.

This clone was found a few times. This chain connects TRBV2 to TRBJ2-1, with D unclear. The CDR3 has 14 residues. Trimming left V 6 bases short and J 7 bases short, with 16 bases between. Germline assignment: CDR1 SNHLY and CDR2 FYNNEI. The CDR3 DNA is TGTGCCAGCAGGCCAACCCTCAAGGGAAATGAGCAGTTCTTC. Translation gives CASRPTLKGNEQFF.

The V and J genes are TRBV28 and TRBJ2-4; D is unresolved. This CDR3 has 13 residues. V dropped 4 bases and J dropped 0 bases, with 4 bases sitting between them. Germline V gene data show CDR1 as MDHEN and CDR2 as SYDVKM. The CDR3 reads CASSSLAKNIQYF. CDR3 in DNA: TGTGCCAGCAGTTCCCTAGCCAAAAACATTCAGTACTTC.

This chain joins TRBV5-1 and TRBJ2-2, with TRBD1 identical over 10 bases. The CDR3 covers 14 residues. Germline CDR1 reads SGHRS; CDR2 reads YFSETQ. The ends lost 4 bases at V and 6 bases at J; junction bases unmatched: 3. In DNA form, the CDR3 reads TGCGCCAGCAGCCTGGGACAGGGGCCCGGGGAGCTGTTTTTT. It yields the protein CASSLGQGPGELFF.

The V gene is TRBV29-1, the J gene TRBJ2-3, with 8 bases that match TRBD1. Germline CDR1 SQVTM, CDR2 ANQGSEA. The CDR3 runs 17 residues. The ends lost 6 bases at V and 3 bases at J; junction bases unmatched: 17. The CDR3 DNA reads TGCAGCGTACTCTATGATGGACAGGGTGGTGGAACAGATACGCAGTATTTT. Protein sequence: CSVLYDGQGGGTDTQYF.

There are a few counts of this clone. The chain links TRBV5-6 to TRBJ1-1, with D maybe TRBD1 (5 bases). This CDR3 comprises 16 residues. The V and J ends lost 4 bases and 3 bases respectively, with 19 bases between them. Germline values: CDR1 SGHDT, CDR2 YYEEEE. CDR3: CASSPQLGRADTEAFF. Written as DNA, the CDR3 is TGTGCCAGCAGCCCCCAGCTTGGCAGGGCAGACACTGAAGCTTTCTTT. Supplemented by reference TRBV5-6 and TRBJ1-1, the full variable domain reads DAGVTQSPTHLIKTRGQQVTLRCSPKSGHDTVSWYQQALGQGPQFIFQYYEEEERQRGNFPDRFSGHQFPNYSSELNVNALLLGDSALYLCASSPQLGRADTEAFFGQGTRLTVV.

V usage is TRBV29-1 and J usage is TRBJ2-1, with 10 bases lining up with TRBD1. The CDR3 is made up of 14 amino acids. Trimming at V came to 6 bases and at J to 9 bases, leaving 11 bases not matched to a gene. Germline lookup yields CDR1 SQVTM and CDR2 ANQGSEA. The CDR3 DNA is TGCAGCGTCTCGGGATCTGGGACAGGGGTTGAGCAGTTCTTC. Protein product: CSVSGSGTGVEQFF.

J is TRBJ2-2 and V is TRBV20-1, with no clear D. The germline gives CDR1 DFQATT, CDR2 SNEGSKA (reference sequence). V was pared by 1 base and J by 7 bases, with 4 bases between. The CDR3 has 11 amino acids. CDR3 residues: CSARGDGELFF. CDR3 DNA sequence: TGCAGTGCTAGAGGTGACGGGGAGCTGTTTTTT.

This clone was recorded a few times. This chain uses TRBV25-1 with TRBJ2-2; the D gene is possibly TRBD2 (7 bases). CDR1 and CDR2 (germline): MGHDK, SYGVNS. CDR3 size: 15 residues. V gave up 6 bases and J gave up 2 bases, with 13 bases separating them. Here the CDR3 DNA reads TGTGCCAGCAGCCGGGGGGCCCTAAACACCGGGGAGCTGTTTTTT. Protein product: CASSRGALNTGELFF. Using reference TRBV25-1 and TRBJ2-2 for the parts outside the CDR3, the full variable domain is EADIYQTPRYLVIGTGKKITLECSQTMGHDKMYWYQQDPGMELHLIHYSYGVNSTEKGDLSSESTVSRIRTEHFPLTLESARPSHTSQYLCASSRGALNTGELFFGEGSRLTVL.

The V call is TRBV2, the J call TRBJ2-1, with D possibly matching TRBD2 (6 bases). V lost 5 bases and J lost 7, with 18 bases in between. CDR1 is SNHLY, CDR2 FYNNEI, per germline. The CDR3 consists of 15 residues. CDR3: CASSPQLGGKNEQFF. CDR3 sequence (DNA): TGTGCCAGCAGTCCCCAGTTGGGGGGTAAAAATGAGCAGTTCTTC.

V and J are TRBV2 and TRBJ1-5; no clear D. The germline V gene encodes CDR1 SNHLY and CDR2 FYNNEI. CDR3 length equals 12 residues. Trimming took 4 bases from V and 4 from J, leaving 5 bases between them. CDR3 bases: TGTGCCAGCAGTGGCGGGAATCAGCCCCAGCATTTT. This encodes CASSGGNQPQHF.

The chain uses TRBV4-1 and TRBJ1-1; 7 bases line up with TRBD1. The CDR3 covers 15 residues. Germline CDR1 MGHRA, CDR2 YSYEKL. Trimming removed 0 bases from V and 3 bases from J; junction bases left unmatched: 4. The CDR3 DNA sequence: TGCGCCAGCAGCCAAGATACAGGGGTCTACACTGAAGCTTTCTTT. Amino acids: CASSQDTGVYTEAFF.

V and J are TRBV6-4 and TRBJ2-1; weak D call: TRBD1 (6 bases). The germline V gene has CDR1 MRHNA and CDR2 SNTAGT. CDR3 size: 14 residues. Trimming left V 2 bases short and J 3 bases short, with 8 bases between. CDR3: CASSDRDNYNEQFF. The CDR3 DNA follows: TGTGCCAGCAGTGACCGGGACAACTACAATGAGCAGTTCTTC.

V usage is TRBV11-2 and J usage is TRBJ2-5; 9 positions match TRBD1. Germline CDR1 and CDR2: SGHAT and FQNNGV. The CDR3 length is 14 residues. With V trimmed by 4 bases and J by 5 bases, 5 bases remained unmatched. In DNA form, the CDR3 reads TGTGCCAGCAGCTCCACAGGGGGCGATGAGACCCAGTACTTC. This sequence encodes CASSSTGGDETQYF.

This clone occurred a few times. The chain couples TRBV9 to TRBJ2-3, with D perhaps matching TRBD1 or TRBD2 (5 bases each). This CDR3 comprises 15 residues. Per germline, CDR1 SGDLS and CDR2 YYNGEE. V was cut by 0 bases and J by 0 bases, with 8 bases left in between. CDR3: CASSVGDPSTDTQYF. CDR3 sequence (DNA): TGTGCCAGCAGCGTAGGGGACCCTAGCACAGATACGCAGTATTTT.

As DNA, the CDR3 is TGTGCCAGCAGCCCCCAACGGGACAGTGTTAACTATGGCTACACCTTC. Its protein is CASSPQRDSVNYGYTF. The chain combines TRBV9 with TRBJ1-2; 7 bases are shared with TRBD1. The V and J ends lost 4 bases and 1 base, in that order; junction bases with no gene match: 10. This CDR3 region has 16 residues. CDR1 is SGDLS, CDR2 YYNGEE, per germline.

This chain connects TRBV11-2 to TRBJ2-7; D tentatively fits TRBD1 or TRBD2 (5 bases each). Trimming stripped 7 bases from V and 3 bases from J, with 13 bases between. The germline gives CDR1 SGHAT, CDR2 FQNNGV. This CDR3 has 13 amino acids. The CDR3, as DNA: TGTGCCAGCACCTGGGACCAACTCTACGAGCAGTACTTC. Translating it yields CASTWDQLYEQYF.

This clone was seen a few times. The chain is built from TRBV7-9 and TRBJ2-3; D unresolved. V was shortened by 2 bases and J by 3 bases, with 9 bases between the two germline ends. The CDR3 loop spans 14 amino acids. CDR1 and CDR2 from the germline V gene are SEHNR and FQNEAQ (reference sequence). This chain's CDR3 is CASSLITTTDTQYF. CDR3 coding DNA: TGTGCCAGCAGCTTAATTACGACGACAGATACGCAGTATTTT.

This clone has a handful of counts. The rearrangement links TRBV6-4 to TRBJ1-1; D call uncertain. V was clipped by 0 bases and J by 2 bases, with 4 bases between them. Germline values: CDR1 MRHNA, CDR2 SNTAGT. This CDR3 contains 13 residues. Here the CDR3 DNA reads TGTGCCAGCAGTGACTCGGACAACACTGAAGCTTTCTTT. Amino acid sequence: CASSDSDNTEAFF.

This clone was counted between two and nine times. The genes are TRBV28 and TRBJ1-5; maybe TRBD1 (5 bases). Between the trimmed V and J ends, which lost 1 base and 4 bases, there was a span of 11 bases. The CDR3 has 15 amino acids. Germline loops: CDR1 MDHEN, CDR2 SYDVKM. The CDR3 here is CASSLSGRGNQPQHF. DNA of the CDR3: TGTGCCAGCAGTTTATCGGGAAGGGGAAATCAGCCCCAGCATTTT.